One sample yielded the 5 T cell receptor beta chains listed below, sequenced in a study of vaccination and CD4 T cells after COVID-19. CD4+ T cells that had been cultured provided DNA sequenced with the Oncomine TCR Beta short-read assay. TCRdb recomputed calls from the PCR reads with MiXCR, one row per CDR3 protein. The sample yields roughly 13,000 distinct CDR3 sequences, roughly 60% seen once. Their specific antigens are unknown. As to treatment: approximately nine-day PBMC culture with coronavirus spike peptide pools or control peptides (ViraFEST assay). Specimen: CD4+ T cells from blood, cultured in vitro. These receptor sequences come from a human donor who had recovered from COVID-19.

The V and J genes are TRBV20-1 and TRBJ2-1, with no clear D. V was cut by 7 bases and J by 0 bases, with 13 bases left in between. CDR1 DFQATT and CDR2 SNEGSKA come from the germline V gene (reference sequence). The CDR3 is 14 amino acids. The CDR3 sequence is CSVGSGDSYNEQFF. CDR3 DNA: TGCAGTGTGGGATCGGGCGACTCCTACAATGAGCAGTTCTTC.

V and J are TRBV27 and TRBJ1-1, with D uncertain. Trimming pared 6 bases from V and 4 bases from J, leaving 12 bases between. The germline V gene has CDR1 MNHEY and CDR2 SMNVEV (reference sequence). This CDR3 spans 13 amino acids. The CDR3 bases are TGTGCCAGCAGCGTGGGCTGGGGCACTGAAGCTTTCTTT. Protein product: CASSVGWGTEAFF.

This clonotype was seen a handful of times. The chain carries TRBV2 and TRBJ1-6; D unresolved. This CDR3 comprises 14 residues. Germline V gene data show CDR1 as SNHLY and CDR2 as FYNNEI. V lost 3 bases to trimming and J lost 6 bases, with 9 bases between them. This CDR3 reads CASSDRAVNSPLHF. CDR3 nucleotides: TGTGCCAGCAGTGATAGGGCAGTTAATTCACCCCTCCACTTT. Combining the CDR3 with reference TRBV2 and TRBJ1-6 gives the whole variable domain EPEVTQTPSHQVTQMGQEVILRCVPISNHLYFYWYRQILGQKVEFLVSFYNNEISEKSEIFDDQFSVERPDGSNFTLKIRSTKLEDSAMYFCASSDRAVNSPLHFGNGTRLTVT.

The chain uses TRBV10-2 and TRBJ1-5; D might be TRBD1 (6 bases). CDR3 length: 17 residues. Trimming left V 0 bases short and J 0 bases short, with 12 bases between. In germline, CDR1 is WSHSY, CDR2 SAAADI. This CDR3 is CASSESQRGHSNQPQHF. In nucleotides, the CDR3 is TGCGCCAGCAGTGAGTCCCAAAGGGGACATAGCAATCAGCCCCAGCATTTT.

The chain has TRBV20-1 and TRBJ1-2; D is unresolved. Germline V gene lookup returns CDR1 DFQATT and CDR2 SNEGSKA (reference sequence). The CDR3 spans 12 residues. V was pared by 3 bases and J by 1 base, with 6 bases between. CDR3 sequence reads: CSASKVNYGYTF. The CDR3 DNA reads as TGCAGTGCTAGTAAGGTTAACTATGGCTACACCTTC.